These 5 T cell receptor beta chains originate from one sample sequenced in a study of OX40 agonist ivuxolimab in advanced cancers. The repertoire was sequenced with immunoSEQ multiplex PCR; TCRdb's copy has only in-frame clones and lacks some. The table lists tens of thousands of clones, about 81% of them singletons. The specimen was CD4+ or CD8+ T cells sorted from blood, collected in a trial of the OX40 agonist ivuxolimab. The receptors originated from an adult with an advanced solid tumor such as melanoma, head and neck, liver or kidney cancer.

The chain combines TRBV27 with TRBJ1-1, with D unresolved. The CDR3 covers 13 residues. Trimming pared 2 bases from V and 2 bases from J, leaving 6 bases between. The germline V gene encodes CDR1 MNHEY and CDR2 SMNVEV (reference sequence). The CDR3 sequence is CASSLTPNTEAFF. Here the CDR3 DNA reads TGTGCCAGCAGTTTAACTCCAAACACTGAAGCTTTCTTT.

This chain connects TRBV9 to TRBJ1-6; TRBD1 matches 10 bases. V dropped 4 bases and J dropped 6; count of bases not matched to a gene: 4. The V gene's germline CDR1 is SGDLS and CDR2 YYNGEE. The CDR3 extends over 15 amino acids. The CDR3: CASSWTGGRNSPLHF. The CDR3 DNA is TGTGCCAGCAGCTGGACAGGGGGTCGTAATTCACCCCTCCACTTT.

CDR3 residues: CASSIDNYEQYF. Written as DNA, the CDR3 is TGTGCCAGCAGCATTGACAACTACGAGCAGTACTTC. V usage is TRBV5-6 and J usage is TRBJ2-7, with D unclear. V was pared by 4 bases and J by 3 bases, with 8 bases between. Germline assignment: CDR1 SGHDT and CDR2 YYEEEE. CDR3 length equals 12 residues.

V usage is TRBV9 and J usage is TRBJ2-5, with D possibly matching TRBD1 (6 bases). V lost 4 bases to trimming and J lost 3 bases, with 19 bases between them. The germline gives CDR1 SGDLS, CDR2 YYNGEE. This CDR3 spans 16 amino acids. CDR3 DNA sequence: TGTGCCAGCAGCCTTCGGGCAGAGGGGGTGAAAGAGACCCAGTACTTC. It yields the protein CASSLRAEGVKETQYF.

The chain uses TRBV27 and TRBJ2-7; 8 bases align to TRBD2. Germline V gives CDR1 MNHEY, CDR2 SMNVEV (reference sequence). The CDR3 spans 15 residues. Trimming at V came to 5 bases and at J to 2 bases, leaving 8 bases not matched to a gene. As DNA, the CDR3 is TGTGCCAGCAGTCTGGCGGGGGGCGGGACCTACGAGCAGTACTTC. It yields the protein CASSLAGGGTYEQYF.